The T cell receptor beta chain under discussion was sequenced for a study of blood T cells in healthy people across ages. It was with a sample-barcoded 5' primer and a J-beta primer mix that a second PCR of about 6 to 12 cycles was run. TCRdb re-derived calls from the 5' RACE reads in MiXCR, one entry per CDR3 protein. The table has some 1,000,000 distinct CDR3 sequences, under 30% seen once. The sample was also linked to a second study, of T cells of mothers and their children.

Sequencing used blood. This TCR came from a girl aged 2 to 9 in good health.

CDR3 sequence (DNA): TGTGCCACCAGTGATTCCCGAGCGGGACAAAAAGAGACCCAGTACTTC. This sequence encodes CATSDSRAGQKETQYF. The V gene is TRBV24-1, the J gene TRBJ2-1, with D tentatively TRBD2 (7 bases). The end of the DNA fits TRBJ2-5 better, so the J call may be wrong. Germline V gene lookup returns CDR1 KGHDR and CDR2 SFDVKD. The CDR3 runs 16 residues.